This T cell receptor beta chain was recorded in a study of T cells in Graves' hyperthyroidism and ophthalmopathy. Across the whole study: Any treatment followed the collection of peripheral blood at initial diagnosis.

This clonotype was counted many times. Its antigen is unidentified. Germline assignment: CDR1 DFQATT and CDR2 SNEGSKA (reference sequence). The CDR3 has 15 residues. Trimming cost V 1 base and J 2 bases; bases outside gene matches: 6. In patients aged 18 to 65, hyperthyroidism was newly diagnosed, with duration under 2 months. Lactation, pregnancy, other autoimmune disease or uncontrolled infection led to exclusion of patients. RNA transcripts provided the source from which TCR beta CDR3 regions were amplified. The HTBI primer set served for first-round RT-PCR of the TCR CDR3. TCRdb re-analysed the multiplex PCR reads in MiXCR, keeping a single row per CDR3 protein. The data show 150,000 to 200,000 distinct CDR3 sequences, roughly 10% seen once. General observations from the study: Most thyroid-expanded clonotypes above 0.001 were also found in blood.

The specimen was blood. This chain uses TRBV20-1 with TRBJ2-7, with 9 bases matching TRBD1. The receptor was isolated from a woman aged 18-30 years with Graves' hyperthyroidism that later progressed to Graves' ophthalmopathy. CDR3 sequence: CSARGRTGETYEQYF. The CDR3 DNA follows: TGCAGTGCTAGAGGACGGACAGGGGAAACCTACGAGCAGTACTTC.